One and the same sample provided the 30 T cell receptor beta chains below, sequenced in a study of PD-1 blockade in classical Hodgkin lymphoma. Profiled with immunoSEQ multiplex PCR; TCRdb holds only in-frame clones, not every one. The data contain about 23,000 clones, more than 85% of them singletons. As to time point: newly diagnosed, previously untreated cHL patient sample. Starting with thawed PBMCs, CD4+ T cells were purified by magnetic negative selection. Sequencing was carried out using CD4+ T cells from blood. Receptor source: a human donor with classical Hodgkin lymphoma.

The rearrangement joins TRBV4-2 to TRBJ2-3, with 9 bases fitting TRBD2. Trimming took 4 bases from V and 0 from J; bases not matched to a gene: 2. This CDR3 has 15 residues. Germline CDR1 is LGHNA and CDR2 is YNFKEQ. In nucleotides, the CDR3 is TGTGCCAGCAGCCTCGGGACTAGCAGCACAGATACGCAGTATTTT. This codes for CASSLGTSSTDTQYF.

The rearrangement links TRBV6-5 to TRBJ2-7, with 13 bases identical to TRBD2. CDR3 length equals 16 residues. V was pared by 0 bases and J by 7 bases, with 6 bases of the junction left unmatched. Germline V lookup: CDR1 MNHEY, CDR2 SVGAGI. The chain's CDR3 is CASSYSGLAGVEEQYF. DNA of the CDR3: TGTGCCAGCAGTTACTCCGGACTAGCGGGAGTTGAGGAGCAGTACTTC.

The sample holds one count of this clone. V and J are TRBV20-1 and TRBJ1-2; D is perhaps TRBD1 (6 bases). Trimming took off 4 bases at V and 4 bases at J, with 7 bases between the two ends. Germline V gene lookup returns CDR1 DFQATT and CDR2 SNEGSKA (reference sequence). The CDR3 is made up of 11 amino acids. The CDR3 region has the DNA TGCAGTGCTATAGGGGGCTATGGCTACACCTTC. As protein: CSAIGGYGYTF.

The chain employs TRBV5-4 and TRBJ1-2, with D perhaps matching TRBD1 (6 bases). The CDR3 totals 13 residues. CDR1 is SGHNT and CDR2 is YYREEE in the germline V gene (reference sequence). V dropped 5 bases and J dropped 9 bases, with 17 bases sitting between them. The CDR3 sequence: CASRDNRVDRYTF. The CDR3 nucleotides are TGTGCCAGCAGGGATAACAGGGTTGATCGCTACACCTTC.

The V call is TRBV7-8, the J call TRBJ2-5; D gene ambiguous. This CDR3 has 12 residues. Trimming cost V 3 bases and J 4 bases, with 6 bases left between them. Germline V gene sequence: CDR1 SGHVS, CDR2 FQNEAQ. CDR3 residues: CASSFTAETQYF. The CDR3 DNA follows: TGTGCCAGCAGCTTCACCGCAGAGACCCAGTACTTC. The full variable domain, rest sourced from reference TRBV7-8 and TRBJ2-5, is GAGVSQSPRYKVAKRGQDVALRCDPISGHVSLFWYQQALGQGPEFLTYFQNEAQLDKSGLPSDRFFAERPEGSVSTLKIQRTQQEDSAVYLCASSFTAETQYFGPGTRLLVL.

CDR3 protein: CSVKDTNGYTF. CDR3 DNA sequence: TGCAGCGTGAAGGACACAAATGGCTACACCTTC. The chain links TRBV29-1 to TRBJ1-2; a possible D gene is TRBD1 (5 bases). The CDR3 runs 11 residues. Germline CDR1 is SQVTM and CDR2 is ANQGSEA. V dropped 6 bases and J dropped 6 bases, with 11 bases sitting between them.

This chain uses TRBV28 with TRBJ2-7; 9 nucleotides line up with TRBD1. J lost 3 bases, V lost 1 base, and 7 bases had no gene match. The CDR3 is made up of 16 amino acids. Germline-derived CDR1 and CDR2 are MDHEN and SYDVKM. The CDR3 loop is CASSLFGTGPNYEQYF. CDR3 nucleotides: TGTGCCAGCAGTTTATTCGGGACAGGGCCCAACTACGAGCAGTACTTC.

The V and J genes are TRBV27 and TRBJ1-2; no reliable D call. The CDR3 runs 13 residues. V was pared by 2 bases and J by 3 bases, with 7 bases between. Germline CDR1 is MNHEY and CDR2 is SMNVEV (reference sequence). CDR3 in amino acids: CASSLEGYYGYTF. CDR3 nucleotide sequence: TGTGCCAGCAGTTTAGAAGGATACTATGGCTACACCTTC.

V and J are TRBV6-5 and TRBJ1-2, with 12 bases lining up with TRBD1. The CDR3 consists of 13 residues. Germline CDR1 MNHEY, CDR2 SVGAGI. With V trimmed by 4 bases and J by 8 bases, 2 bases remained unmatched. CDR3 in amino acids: CASSSGTGGGYTF. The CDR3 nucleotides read TGTGCCAGCAGTTCCGGGACAGGGGGCGGCTACACCTTC.

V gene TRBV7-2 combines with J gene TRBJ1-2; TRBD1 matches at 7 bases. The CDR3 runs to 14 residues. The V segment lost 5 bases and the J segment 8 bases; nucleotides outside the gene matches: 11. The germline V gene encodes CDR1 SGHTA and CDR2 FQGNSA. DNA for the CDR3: TGTGCCAGCAGCCATTACGGACAGGTGCAGGGCTACACCTTC. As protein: CASSHYGQVQGYTF.

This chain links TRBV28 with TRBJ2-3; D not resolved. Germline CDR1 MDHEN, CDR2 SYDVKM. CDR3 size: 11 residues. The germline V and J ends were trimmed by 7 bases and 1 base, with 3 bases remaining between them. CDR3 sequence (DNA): TGTGCCAGCACCCGCACAGATACGCAGTATTTT. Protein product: CASTRTDTQYF.

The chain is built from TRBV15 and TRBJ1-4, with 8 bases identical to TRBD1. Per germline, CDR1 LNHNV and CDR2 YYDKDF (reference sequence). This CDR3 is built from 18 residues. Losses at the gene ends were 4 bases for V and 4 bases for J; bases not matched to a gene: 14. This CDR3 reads CATSNDRGLFNDNEKLFF. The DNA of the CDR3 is TGTGCCACCAGCAACGACAGGGGTCTCTTTAACGATAATGAAAAACTGTTTTTT.

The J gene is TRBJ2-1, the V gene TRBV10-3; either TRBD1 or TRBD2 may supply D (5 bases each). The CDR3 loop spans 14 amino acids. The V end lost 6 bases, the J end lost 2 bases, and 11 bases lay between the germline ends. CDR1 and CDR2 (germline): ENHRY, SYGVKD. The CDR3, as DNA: TGTGCCATCAGGGGGGTGGGGCCCTACAATGAGCAGTTCTTC. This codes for CAIRGVGPYNEQFF.

Written as DNA, the CDR3 is TGTGCCAGCAGCTTTGACGGGCCATCTACTAACTATGGCTACACCTTC. The encoded protein is CASSFDGPSTNYGYTF. The chain is built from TRBV5-5 and TRBJ1-2, with D unresolved. This CDR3 region has 16 residues. V was trimmed by 2 bases and J by 0 bases, leaving 14 bases between them. Per the germline V gene, CDR1 is SGHKS and CDR2 is YYEKEE (reference sequence).

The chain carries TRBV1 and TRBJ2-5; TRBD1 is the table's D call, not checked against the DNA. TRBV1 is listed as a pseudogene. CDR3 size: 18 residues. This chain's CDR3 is CTSSHLPGAVGYQETQYF. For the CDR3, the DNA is TGCACCAGCAGCCACTTACCTGGGGCGGTGGGGTACCAAGAGACCCAGTACTTC.

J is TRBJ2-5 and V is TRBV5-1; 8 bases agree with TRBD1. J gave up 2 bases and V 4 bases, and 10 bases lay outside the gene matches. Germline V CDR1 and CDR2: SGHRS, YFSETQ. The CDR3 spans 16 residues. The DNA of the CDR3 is TGCGCCAGCAGCCGGGGTGGGACAGGAATACAAGAGACCCAGTACTTC. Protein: CASSRGGTGIQETQYF. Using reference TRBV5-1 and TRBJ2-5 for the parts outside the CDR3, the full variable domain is KAGVTQTPRYLIKTRGQQVTLSCSPISGHRSVSWYQQTPGQGLQFLFEYFSETQRNKGNFPGRFSGRQFSNSRSEMNVSTLELGDSALYLCASSRGGTGIQETQYFGPGTRLLVL.

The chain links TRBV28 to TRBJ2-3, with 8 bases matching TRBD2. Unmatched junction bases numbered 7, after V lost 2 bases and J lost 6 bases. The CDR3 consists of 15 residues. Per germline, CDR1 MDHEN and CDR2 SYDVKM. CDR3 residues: CASSLKAGVADTQYF. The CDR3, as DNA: TGTGCCAGCAGTTTAAAAGCGGGAGTGGCCGATACGCAGTATTTT. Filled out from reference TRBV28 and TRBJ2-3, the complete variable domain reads DVKVTQSSRYLVKRTGEKVFLECVQDMDHENMFWYRQDPGLGLRLIYFSYDVKMKEKGDIPEGYSVSREKKERFSLILESASTNQTSMYLCASSLKAGVADTQYFGPGTRLTVL.

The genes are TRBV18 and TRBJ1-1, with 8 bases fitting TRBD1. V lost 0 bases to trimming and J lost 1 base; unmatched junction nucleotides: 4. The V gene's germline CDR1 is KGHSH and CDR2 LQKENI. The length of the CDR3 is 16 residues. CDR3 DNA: TGTGCCAGCTCACCACCGAAGGACAGGGCGAACACTGAAGCTTTCTTT. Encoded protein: CASSPPKDRANTEAFF.

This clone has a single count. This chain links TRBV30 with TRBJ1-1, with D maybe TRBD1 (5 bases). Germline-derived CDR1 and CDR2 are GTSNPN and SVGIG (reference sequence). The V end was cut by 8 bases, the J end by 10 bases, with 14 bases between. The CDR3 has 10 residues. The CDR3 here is CAGGVTGAFF. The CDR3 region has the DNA TGTGCCGGAGGTGTTACAGGAGCTTTCTTT.

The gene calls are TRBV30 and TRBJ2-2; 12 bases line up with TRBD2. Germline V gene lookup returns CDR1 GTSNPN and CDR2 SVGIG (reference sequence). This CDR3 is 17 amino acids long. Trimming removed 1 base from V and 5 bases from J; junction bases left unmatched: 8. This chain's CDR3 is CAWSAGLAGWLTGELFF. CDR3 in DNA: TGTGCCTGGAGTGCCGGACTAGCGGGATGGTTAACCGGGGAGCTGTTTTTT.

The CDR3 sequence is CASRADPYEQYF. DNA of the CDR3: TGTGCCAGCAGGGCGGATCCCTACGAGCAGTACTTC. This chain connects TRBV2 to TRBJ2-5, with D unresolved. TRBJ2-7 explains the end of the DNA better; the J call may be wrong. Germline CDR1 SNHLY, CDR2 FYNNEI. The CDR3 has 12 residues.

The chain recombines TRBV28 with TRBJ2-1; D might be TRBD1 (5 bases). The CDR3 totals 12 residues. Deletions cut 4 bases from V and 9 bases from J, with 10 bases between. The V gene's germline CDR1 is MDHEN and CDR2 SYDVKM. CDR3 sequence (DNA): TGTGCCAGCAGTTCCGCTAGGGGTGAGCAGTTCTTC. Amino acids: CASSSARGEQFF.

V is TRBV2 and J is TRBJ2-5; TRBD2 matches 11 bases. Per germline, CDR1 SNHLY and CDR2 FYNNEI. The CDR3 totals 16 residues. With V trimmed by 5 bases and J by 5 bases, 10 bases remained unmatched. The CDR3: CASSSSLAGGHETQYF. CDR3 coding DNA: TGTGCCAGCAGTAGTAGTCTAGCGGGAGGACATGAGACCCAGTACTTC.

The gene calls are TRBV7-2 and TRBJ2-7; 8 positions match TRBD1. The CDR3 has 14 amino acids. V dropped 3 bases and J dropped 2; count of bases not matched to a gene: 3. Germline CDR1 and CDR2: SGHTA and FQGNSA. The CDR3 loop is CASSFDRGAYEQYF. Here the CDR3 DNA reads TGTGCCAGCAGCTTCGACAGGGGAGCCTACGAGCAGTACTTC.

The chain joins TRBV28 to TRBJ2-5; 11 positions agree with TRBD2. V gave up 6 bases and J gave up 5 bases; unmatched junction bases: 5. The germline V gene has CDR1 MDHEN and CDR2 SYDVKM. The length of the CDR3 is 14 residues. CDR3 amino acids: CASSRTSGLETQYF. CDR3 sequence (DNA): TGTGCCAGCAGCCGGACTAGCGGGCTCGAGACCCAGTACTTC. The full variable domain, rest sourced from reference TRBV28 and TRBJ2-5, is DVKVTQSSRYLVKRTGEKVFLECVQDMDHENMFWYRQDPGLGLRLIYFSYDVKMKEKGDIPEGYSVSREKKERFSLILESASTNQTSMYLCASSRTSGLETQYFGPGTRLLVL.

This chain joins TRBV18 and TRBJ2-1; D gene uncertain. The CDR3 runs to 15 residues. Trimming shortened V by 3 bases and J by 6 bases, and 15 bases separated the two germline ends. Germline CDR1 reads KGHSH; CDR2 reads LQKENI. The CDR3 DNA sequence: TGTGCCAGCTCACCGGTTATAGGCGAAAGCAATGAGCAGTTCTTC. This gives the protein CASSPVIGESNEQFF. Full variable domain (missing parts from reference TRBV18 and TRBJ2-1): NAGVMQNPRHLVRRRGQEARLRCSPMKGHSHVYWYRQLPEEGLKFMVYLQKENIIDESGMPKERFSAEFPKEGPSILRIQQVVRGDSAAYFCASSPVIGESNEQFFGPGTRLTVL.

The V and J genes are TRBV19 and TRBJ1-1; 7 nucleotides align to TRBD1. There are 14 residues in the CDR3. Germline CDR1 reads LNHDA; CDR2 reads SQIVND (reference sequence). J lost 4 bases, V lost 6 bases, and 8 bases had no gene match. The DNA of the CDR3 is TGTGCCAGTAGCCACGGACAGGTGAGCACTGAAGCTTTCTTT. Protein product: CASSHGQVSTEAFF.

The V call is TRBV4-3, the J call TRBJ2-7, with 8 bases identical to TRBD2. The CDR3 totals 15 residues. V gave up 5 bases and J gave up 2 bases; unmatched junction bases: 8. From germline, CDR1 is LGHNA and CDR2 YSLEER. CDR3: CASSLGTSPPYEQYF. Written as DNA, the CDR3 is TGCGCCAGCAGCTTAGGGACTAGTCCCCCCTACGAGCAGTACTTC.

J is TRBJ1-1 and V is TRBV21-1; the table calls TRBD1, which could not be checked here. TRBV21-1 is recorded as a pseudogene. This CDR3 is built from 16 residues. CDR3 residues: CASSSPQGPKGTEAFF. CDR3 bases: TGTGCCAGCAGCAGCCCCCAGGGGCCTAAGGGGACTGAAGCTTTCTTT.

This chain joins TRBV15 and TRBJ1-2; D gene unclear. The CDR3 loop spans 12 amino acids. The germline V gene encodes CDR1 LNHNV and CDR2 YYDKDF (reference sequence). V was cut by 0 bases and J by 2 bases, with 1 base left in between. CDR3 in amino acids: CATSRENYGYTF. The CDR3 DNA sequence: TGTGCCACCAGCAGAGAGAACTATGGCTACACCTTC.